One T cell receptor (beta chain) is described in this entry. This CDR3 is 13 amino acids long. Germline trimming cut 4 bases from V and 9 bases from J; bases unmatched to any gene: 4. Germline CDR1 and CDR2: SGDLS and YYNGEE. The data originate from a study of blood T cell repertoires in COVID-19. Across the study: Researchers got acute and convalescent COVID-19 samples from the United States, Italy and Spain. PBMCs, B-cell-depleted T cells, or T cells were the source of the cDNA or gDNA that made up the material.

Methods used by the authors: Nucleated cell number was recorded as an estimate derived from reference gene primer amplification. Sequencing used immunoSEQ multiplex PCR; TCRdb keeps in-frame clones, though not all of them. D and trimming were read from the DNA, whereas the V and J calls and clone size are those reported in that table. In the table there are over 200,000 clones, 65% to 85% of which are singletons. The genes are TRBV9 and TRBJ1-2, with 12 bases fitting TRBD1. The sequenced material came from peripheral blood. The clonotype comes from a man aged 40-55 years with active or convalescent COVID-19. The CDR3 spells CASSQGQGASYTF. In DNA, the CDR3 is TGTGCCAGCAGCCAGGGACAGGGGGCTAGCTACACCTTC.